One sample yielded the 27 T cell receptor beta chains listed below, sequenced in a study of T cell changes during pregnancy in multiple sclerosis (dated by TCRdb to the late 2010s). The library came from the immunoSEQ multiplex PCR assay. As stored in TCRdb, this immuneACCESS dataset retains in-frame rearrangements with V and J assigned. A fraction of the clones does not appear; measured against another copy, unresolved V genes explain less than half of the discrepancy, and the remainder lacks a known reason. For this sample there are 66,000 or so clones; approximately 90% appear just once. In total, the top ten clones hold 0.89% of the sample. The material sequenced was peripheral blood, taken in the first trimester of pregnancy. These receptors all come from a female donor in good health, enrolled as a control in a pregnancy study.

CDR3 DNA: TGTGCCAGCAGTGAAGCCGAGGGGCCCCAGCATTTT. It specifies CASSEAEGPQHF. The chain is built from TRBV6-1 and TRBJ1-5, with D uncertain. V was clipped by 0 bases and J by 9 bases, with 6 bases between them. The CDR3 length is 12 residues. The germline gives CDR1 MNHNS, CDR2 SASEGT.

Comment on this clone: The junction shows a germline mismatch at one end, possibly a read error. The CDR3 DNA is TGTGCCAGCAGCCTAACCGGGACTGTTGGAGATACGCAGTATTTT. This gives the protein CASSLTGTVGDTQYF. The V call is TRBV7-3, the J call TRBJ2-3, with D possibly being TRBD2 (6 bases). Germline CDR1 and CDR2: SGHTA and FQGTGA. This CDR3 spans 15 amino acids.

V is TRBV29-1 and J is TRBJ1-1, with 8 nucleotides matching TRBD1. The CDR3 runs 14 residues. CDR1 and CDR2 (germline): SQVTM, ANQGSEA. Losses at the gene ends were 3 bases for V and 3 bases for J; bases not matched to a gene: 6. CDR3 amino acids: CSVEAGGADTEAFF. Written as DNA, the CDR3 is TGCAGCGTTGAGGCAGGGGGCGCGGACACTGAAGCTTTCTTT. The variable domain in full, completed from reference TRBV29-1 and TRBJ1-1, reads SAVISQKPSRDICQRGTSLTIQCQVDSQVTMMFWYRQQPGQSLTLIATANQGSEATYESGFVIDKFPISRPNLTFSTLTVSNMSPEDSSIYLCSVEAGGADTEAFFGQGTRLTVV.

As DNA, the CDR3 is TGTGCCACCTTAAACGTGGCCGGCAGGATTGAAGCTTTCTTT. Protein product: CATLNVAGRIEAFF. This chain connects TRBV19 to TRBJ1-1; D is unclear. Trimming pared 10 bases from V and 7 bases from J, leaving 22 bases between. Per the germline V gene, CDR1 is LNHDA and CDR2 is SQIVND (reference sequence). This CDR3 is 14 amino acids long.

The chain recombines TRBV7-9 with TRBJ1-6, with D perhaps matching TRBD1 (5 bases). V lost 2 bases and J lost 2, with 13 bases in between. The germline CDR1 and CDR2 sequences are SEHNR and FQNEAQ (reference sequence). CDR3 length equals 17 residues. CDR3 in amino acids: CASSLPGRGAYNSPLHF. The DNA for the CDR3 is TGTGCCAGCAGCTTACCAGGGCGGGGCGCCTATAATTCACCCCTCCACTTT.

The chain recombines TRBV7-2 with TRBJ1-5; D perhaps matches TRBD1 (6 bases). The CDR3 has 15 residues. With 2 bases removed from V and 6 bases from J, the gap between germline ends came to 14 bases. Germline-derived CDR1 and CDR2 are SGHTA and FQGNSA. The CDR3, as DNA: TGTGCCAGCAGCTTAAAGGGGGGGGCCGGTCAGCCCCAGCATTTT. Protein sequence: CASSLKGGAGQPQHF.

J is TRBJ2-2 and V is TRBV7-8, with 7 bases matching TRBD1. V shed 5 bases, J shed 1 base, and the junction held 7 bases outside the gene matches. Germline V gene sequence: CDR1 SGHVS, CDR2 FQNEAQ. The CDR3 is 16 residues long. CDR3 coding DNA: TGTGCCAGCAGCACAAACAGGGGCCGGAACACCGGGGAGCTGTTTTTT. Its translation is CASSTNRGRNTGELFF.

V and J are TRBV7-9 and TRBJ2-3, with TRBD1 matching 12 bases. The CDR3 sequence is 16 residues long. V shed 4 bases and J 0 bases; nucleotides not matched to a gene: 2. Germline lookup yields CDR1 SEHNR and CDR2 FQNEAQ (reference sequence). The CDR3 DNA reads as TGTGCCAGCAGCTCGGGACAGGGGGCGAGCACAGATACGCAGTATTTT. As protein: CASSSGQGASTDTQYF.

The CDR3 DNA follows: TGTGCCAGCAGCTTAGGGACTAGGGCCGATGAGCAGTTCTTC. It encodes CASSLGTRADEQFF. The V and J genes are TRBV11-3 and TRBJ2-1; 7 positions match TRBD2. Germline V gene sequence: CDR1 SGHNT, CDR2 YENEEA. Trimming removed 1 base from V and 8 bases from J; junction bases left unmatched: 5. The CDR3 covers 14 residues.

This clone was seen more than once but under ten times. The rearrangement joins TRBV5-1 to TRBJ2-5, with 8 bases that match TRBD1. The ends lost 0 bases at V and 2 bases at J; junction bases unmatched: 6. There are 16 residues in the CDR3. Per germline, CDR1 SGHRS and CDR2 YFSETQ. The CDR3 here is CASSLAIGTGQETQYF. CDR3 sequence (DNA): TGCGCCAGCAGCTTGGCTATAGGGACAGGTCAAGAGACCCAGTACTTC.

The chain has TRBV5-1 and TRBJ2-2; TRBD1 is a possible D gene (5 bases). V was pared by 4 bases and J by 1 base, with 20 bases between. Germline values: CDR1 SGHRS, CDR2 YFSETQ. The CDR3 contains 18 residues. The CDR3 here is CASSKSARQGRNTGELFF. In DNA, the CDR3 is TGCGCCAGCAGCAAATCCGCGCGCCAGGGCAGGAACACCGGGGAGCTGTTTTTT.

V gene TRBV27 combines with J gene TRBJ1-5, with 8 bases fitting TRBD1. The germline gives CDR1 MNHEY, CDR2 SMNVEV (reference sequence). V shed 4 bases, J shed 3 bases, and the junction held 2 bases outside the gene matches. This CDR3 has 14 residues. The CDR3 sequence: CASSYQGANQPQHF. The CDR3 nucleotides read TGTGCCAGCAGTTACCAGGGGGCCAATCAGCCCCAGCATTTT.

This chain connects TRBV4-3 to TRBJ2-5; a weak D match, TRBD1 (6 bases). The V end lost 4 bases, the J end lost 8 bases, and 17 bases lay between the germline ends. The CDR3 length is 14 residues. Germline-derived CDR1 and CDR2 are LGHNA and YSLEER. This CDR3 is CASSPDAQGDTQYF. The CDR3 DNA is TGCGCCAGCAGCCCGGATGCACAGGGCGATACCCAGTACTTC.

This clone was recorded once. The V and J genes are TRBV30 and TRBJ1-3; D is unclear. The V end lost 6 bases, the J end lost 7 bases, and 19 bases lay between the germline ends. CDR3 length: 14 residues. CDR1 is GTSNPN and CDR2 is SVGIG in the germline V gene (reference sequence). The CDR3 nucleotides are TGTGCCTGCCTTGCGGTACACTCTGAGAACACCATATATTTT. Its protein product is CACLAVHSENTIYF.

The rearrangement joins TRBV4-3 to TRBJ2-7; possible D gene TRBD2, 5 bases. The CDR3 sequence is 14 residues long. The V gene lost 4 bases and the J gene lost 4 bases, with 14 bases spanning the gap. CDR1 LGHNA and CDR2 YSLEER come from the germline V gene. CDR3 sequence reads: CASSRAEARYEQYF. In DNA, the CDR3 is TGCGCCAGCAGCCGCGCGGAGGCGCGATACGAGCAGTACTTC.

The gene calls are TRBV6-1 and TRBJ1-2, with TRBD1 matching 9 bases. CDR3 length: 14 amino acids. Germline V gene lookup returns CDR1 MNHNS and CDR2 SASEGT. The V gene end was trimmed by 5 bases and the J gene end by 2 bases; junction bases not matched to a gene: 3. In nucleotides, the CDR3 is TGTGCCAGCAGTAAGGACAGGGGCAACTATGGCTACACCTTC. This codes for CASSKDRGNYGYTF.

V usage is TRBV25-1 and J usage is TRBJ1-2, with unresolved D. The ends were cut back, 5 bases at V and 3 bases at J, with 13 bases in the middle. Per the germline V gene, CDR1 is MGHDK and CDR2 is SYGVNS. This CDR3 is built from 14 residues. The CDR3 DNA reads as TGTGCCAGCAGTACGTCCGGGGAACACTATGGCTACACCTTC. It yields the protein CASSTSGEHYGYTF.

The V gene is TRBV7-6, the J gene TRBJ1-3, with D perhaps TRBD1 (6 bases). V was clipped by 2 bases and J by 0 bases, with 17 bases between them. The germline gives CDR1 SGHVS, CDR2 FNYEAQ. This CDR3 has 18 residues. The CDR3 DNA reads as TGTGCCAGCAGCTTATGGCTCAGGGGCCAGGGCTCTGGAAACACCATATATTTT. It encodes CASSLWLRGQGSGNTIYF.

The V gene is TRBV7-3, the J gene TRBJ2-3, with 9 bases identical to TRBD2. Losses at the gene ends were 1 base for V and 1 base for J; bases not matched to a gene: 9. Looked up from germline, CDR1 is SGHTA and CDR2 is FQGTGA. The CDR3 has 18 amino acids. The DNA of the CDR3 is TGTGCCAGCAGCTTAAACGGCGGGGGGGCCGGAGGCACAGATACGCAGTATTTT. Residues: CASSLNGGGAGGTDTQYF.

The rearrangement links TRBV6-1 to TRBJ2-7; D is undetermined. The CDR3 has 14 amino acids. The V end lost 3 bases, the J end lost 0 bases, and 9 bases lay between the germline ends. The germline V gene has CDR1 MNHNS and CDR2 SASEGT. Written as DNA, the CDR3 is TGTGCCAGCAGTGAGTACAGTGACTCCTACGAGCAGTACTTC. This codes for CASSEYSDSYEQYF.

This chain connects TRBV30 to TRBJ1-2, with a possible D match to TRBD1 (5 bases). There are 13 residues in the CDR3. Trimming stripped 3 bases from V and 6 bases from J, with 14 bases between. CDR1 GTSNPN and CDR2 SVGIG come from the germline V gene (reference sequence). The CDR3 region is CAWRDGGRDGYTF. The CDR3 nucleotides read TGTGCCTGGAGGGACGGGGGGAGAGATGGCTACACCTTC.

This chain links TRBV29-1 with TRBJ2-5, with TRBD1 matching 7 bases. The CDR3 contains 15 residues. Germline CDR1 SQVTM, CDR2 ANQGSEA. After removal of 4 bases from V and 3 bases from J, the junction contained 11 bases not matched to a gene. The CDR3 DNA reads TGCAGCGTTGGGGTGACAGGGACCCTGGAAGAGACCCAGTACTTC. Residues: CSVGVTGTLEETQYF.

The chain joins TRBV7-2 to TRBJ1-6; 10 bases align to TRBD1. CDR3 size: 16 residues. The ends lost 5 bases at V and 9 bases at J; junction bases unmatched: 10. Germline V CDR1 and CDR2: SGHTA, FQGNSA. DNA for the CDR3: TGTGCCAGCAGCCCGGGGGACAGGGGAGATGGTTCACCCCTCCACTTT. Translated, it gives CASSPGDRGDGSPLHF.

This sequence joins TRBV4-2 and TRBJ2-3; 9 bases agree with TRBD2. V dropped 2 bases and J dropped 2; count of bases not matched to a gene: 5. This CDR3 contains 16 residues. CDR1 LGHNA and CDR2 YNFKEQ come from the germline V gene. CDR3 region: CASSQIVAGATDTQYF. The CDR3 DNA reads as TGTGCCAGCAGCCAAATCGTAGCGGGGGCCACAGATACGCAGTATTTT.

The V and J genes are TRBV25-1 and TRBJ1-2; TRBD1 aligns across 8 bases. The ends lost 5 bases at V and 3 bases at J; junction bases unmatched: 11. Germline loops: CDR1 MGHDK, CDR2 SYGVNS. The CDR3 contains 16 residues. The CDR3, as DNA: TGTGCCAGCAGTCCCCAGGGGGCGCGGGGTGACTATGGCTACACCTTC. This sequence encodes CASSPQGARGDYGYTF.

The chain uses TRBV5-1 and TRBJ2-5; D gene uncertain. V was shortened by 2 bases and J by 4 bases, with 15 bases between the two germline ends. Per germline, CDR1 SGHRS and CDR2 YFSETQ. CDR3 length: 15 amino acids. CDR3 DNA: TGCGCCAGCAGCTTCGGAGATCGGTCCTTAGAGACCCAGTACTTC. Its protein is CASSFGDRSLETQYF.

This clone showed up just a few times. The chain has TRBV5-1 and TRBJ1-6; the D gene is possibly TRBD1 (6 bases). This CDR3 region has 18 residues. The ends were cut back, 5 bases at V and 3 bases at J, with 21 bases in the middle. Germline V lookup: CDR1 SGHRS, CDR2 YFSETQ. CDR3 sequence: CASSLGQSLVGYNSPLHF. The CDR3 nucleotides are TGCGCCAGCAGTCTAGGACAGAGCCTTGTGGGCTATAATTCACCCCTCCACTTT.